Listed here is a single TCR beta chain. A much more abundant neighbour one base away suggests this may be a read error. This sample was included in a study of T-cell reconstitution after alpha-beta-depleted transplantation in children. Germline assignment: CDR1 DFQATT and CDR2 SNEGSKA (reference sequence). The CDR3 extends over 13 amino acids. As it was prepared, the TCRbeta library received unique molecular identifiers. In TCRdb, the PCR reads were re-called with MiXCR into one record per CDR3 protein. The sample has 230,000 or so distinct CDR3 sequences; 9.7% are singletons. The sequenced sample was PBMCs from the stem cell graft donor, obtained from the stem cell graft. The chain combines TRBV20-1 with TRBJ1-5; 10 positions agree with TRBD1. The sequence came from a human donor who donated a stem cell graft to a child with SCID. CDR3 residues: CSALTGGNHPQHF. CDR3 sequence (DNA): TGCAGTGCCTTGACAGGGGGCAATCACCCCCAGCATTTT.